The T cell receptor (beta chain) under discussion was sequenced for a study of T cell changes during pregnancy in multiple sclerosis. Clones were read by immunoSEQ multiplex PCR, and TCRdb kept only the in-frame ones, dropping some. The data contain fewer than 30,000 clones, around nine tenths of them seen just once; the ten biggest clones take up 4.5% to 7%. The germline CDR1 and CDR2 sequences are SGHVS and FNYEAQ. CDR3 length equals 14 residues. V shed 2 bases and J shed 1 base, with 8 bases lying between them. This clonotype originated in a female donor with multiple sclerosis, enrolled in a pregnancy study. The chain has TRBV7-6 and TRBJ1-1; possibly TRBD1 for D (6 bases). Sequencing was performed on CD8+ T cells from peripheral blood mononuclear cells, taken before pregnancy. The CDR3 bases are TGTGCCAGCAGCTTACTGGGGGCGAACACTGAAGCTTTCTTT. Amino acids: CASSLLGANTEAFF.